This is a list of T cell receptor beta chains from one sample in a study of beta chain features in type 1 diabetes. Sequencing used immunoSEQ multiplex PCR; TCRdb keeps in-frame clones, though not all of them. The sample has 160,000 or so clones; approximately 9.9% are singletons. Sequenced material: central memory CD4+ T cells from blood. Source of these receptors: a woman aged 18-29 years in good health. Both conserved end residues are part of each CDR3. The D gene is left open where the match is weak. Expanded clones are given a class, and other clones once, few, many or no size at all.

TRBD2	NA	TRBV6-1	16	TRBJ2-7	CASSVKSAGGSYEQYF	TGTGCCAGCAGTGTGAAGTCAGCGGGAGGGTCCTACGAGCAGTACTTC
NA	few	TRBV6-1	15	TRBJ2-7	CASSESHLTGYEQYF	TGTGCCAGCAGTGAGTCCCACTTGACAGGCTACGAGCAGTACTTC
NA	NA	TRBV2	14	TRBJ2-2	CASRPGQNTGELFF	TGTGCCAGCAGGCCGGGACAGAACACCGGGGAGCTGTTTTTT
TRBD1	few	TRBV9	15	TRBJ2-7	CASSEGTGIIYEQYF	TGTGCCAGCAGCGAAGGGACAGGGATCATCTACGAGCAGTACTTC
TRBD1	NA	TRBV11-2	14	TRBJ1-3	CASRFTGDGNTIYF	TGTGCCAGCAGATTTACAGGGGATGGAAACACCATATATTTT
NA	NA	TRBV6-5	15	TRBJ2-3	CASRPGLANTDTQYF	TGTGCCAGCAGACCAGGTCTAGCGAACACAGATACGCAGTATTTT
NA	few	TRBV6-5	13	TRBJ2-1	CASSPLRSNEQFF	TGTGCCAGCAGTCCTTTGAGGTCCAATGAGCAGTTCTTC
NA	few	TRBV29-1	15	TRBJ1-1	CSVRMPGGAGTEAFF	TGCAGCGTGCGCATGCCGGGGGGGGCGGGCACTGAAGCTTTCTTT
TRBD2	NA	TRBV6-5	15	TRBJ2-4	CASSPDGLAGGWRYF	TGTGCCAGCAGTCCAGACGGACTAGCGGGAGGTTGGAGGTACTTC
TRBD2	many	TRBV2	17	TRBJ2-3	CASSERLAGDFTDTQYF	TGTGCCAGCAGTGAGCGGCTAGCGGGAGACTTCACAGATACGCAGTATTTT
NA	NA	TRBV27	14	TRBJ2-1	CASSSGYSYNEQFF	TGTGCCAGCAGTTCGGGGTACTCCTACAATGAGCAGTTCTTC
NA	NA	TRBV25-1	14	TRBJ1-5	CASSGSGRGLAQHF	TGTGCCAGCAGTGGGTCTGGGAGGGGTTTGGCCCAGCATTTT
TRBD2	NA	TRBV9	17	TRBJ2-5	CASSVGGTSGGAETQYF	TGTGCCAGCAGCGTAGGGGGAACTAGCGGGGGGGCGGAGACCCAGTACTTC
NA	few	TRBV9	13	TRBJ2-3	CASSPFLGGQRYF	TGTGCCAGCAGCCCATTTTTGGGGGGGCAACGGTATTTT
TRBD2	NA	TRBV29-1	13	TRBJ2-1	CSVATSGYNEQFF	TGCAGCGTGGCGACTAGCGGCTACAATGAGCAGTTCTTC
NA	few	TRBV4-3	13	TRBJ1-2	CASSQDRGYGYTF	TGCGCCAGCAGCCAAGACAGGGGCTATGGCTACACCTTC
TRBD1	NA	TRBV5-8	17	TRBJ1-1	CASSFSGRRGPSTEAFF	TGTGCCAGCAGCTTTTCGGGGCGCAGGGGGCCCTCCACTGAAGCTTTCTTT
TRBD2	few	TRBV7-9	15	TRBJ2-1	CASSPGLAAYNEQFF	TGTGCCAGCAGCCCGGGACTAGCGGCATACAATGAGCAGTTCTTC
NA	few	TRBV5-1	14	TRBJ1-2	CASSIGTPNHGYTF	TGCGCCAGCAGCATCGGGACACCTAACCATGGCTACACCTTC
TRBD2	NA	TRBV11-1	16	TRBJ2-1	CASSLTSGMNDNEQFF	TGTGCCAGCAGCTTAACTAGCGGGATGAATGACAATGAGCAGTTCTTC
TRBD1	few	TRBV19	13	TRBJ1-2	CATQGDRNYGYTF	TGTGCCACCCAGGGGGACAGAAACTATGGCTACACCTTC
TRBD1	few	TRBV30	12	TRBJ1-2	CAWTGGSRGYTF	TGTGCCTGGACAGGGGGCTCGCGGGGCTACACCTTC
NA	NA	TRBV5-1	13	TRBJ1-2	CASSPGQFSGYTF	TGCGCCAGCAGCCCTGGACAGTTCAGTGGCTACACCTTC
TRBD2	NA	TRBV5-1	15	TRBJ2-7	CASSAAGVSIYEQYF	TGCGCCAGCAGCGCAGCGGGAGTTTCCATCTACGAGCAGTACTTC
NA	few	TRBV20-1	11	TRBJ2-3	CSGSRTDTQYF	TGCAGTGGAAGCCGCACAGATACGCAGTATTTT
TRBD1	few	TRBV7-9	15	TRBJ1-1	CASSSTGGMNTEAFF	TGTGCCAGCAGCTCGACAGGGGGCATGAACACTGAAGCTTTCTTT
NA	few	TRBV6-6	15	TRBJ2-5	CASSPRDSHQETQYF	TGTGCCAGCAGCCCCCGGGACTCACACCAAGAGACCCAGTACTTC